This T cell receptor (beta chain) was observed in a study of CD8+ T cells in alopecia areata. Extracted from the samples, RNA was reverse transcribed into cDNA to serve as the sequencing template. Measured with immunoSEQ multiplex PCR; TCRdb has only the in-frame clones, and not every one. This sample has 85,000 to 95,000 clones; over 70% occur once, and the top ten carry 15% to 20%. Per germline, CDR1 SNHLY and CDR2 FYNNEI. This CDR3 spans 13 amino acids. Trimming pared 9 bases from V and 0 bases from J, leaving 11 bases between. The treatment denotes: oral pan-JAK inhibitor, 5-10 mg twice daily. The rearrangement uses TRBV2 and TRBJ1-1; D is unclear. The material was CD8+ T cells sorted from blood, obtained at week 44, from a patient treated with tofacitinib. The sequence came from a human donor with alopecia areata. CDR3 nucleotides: TGTGCCAGATCGGACGAGATGAACACTGAAGCTTTCTTT. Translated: CARSDEMNTEAFF.